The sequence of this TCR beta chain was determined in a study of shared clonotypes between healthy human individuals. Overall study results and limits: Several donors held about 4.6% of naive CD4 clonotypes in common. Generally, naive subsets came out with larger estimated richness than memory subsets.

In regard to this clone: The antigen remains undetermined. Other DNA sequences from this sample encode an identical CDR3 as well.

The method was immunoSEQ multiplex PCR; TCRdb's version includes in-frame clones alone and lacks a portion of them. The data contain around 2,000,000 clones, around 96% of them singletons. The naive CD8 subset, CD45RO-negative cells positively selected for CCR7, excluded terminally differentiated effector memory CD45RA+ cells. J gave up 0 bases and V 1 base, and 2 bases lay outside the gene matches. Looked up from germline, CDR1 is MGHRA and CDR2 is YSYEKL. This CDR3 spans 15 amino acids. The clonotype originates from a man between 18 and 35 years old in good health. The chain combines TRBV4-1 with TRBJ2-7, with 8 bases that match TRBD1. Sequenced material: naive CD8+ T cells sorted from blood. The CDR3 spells CASSQGTGLSYEQYF. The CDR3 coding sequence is TGCGCCAGCAGCCAAGGGACAGGGCTCTCCTACGAGCAGTACTTC.